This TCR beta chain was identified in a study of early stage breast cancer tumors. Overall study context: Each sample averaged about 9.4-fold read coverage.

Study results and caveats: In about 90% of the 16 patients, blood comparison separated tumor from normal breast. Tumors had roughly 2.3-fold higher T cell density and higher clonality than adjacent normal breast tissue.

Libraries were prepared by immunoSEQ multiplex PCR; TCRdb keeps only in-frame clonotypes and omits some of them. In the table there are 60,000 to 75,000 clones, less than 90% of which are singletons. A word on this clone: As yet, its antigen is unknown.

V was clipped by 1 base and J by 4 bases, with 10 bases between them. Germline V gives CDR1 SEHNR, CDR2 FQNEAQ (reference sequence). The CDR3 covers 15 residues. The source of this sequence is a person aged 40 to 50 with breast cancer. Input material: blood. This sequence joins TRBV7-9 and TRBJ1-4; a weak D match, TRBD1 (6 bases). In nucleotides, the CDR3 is TGTGCCAGCAGCTTAGGCGGACAGTTTAATGAAAAACTGTTTTTT. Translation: CASSLGGQFNEKLFF.